This T cell receptor beta chain stems from a study of vaccination effects on CD4 cells after COVID-19. The ends were cut back, 4 bases at V and 2 bases at J, with 7 bases in the middle. Germline CDR1 SQVTM, CDR2 ANQGSEA. The CDR3 length is 12 residues. Under the ViraFEST assay, PBMC were stimulated with viral peptide pools so that antigen-specific CD4+ T cells expanded. Sequencing was performed afterwards. CD4+ T cells were isolated after about nine days of culture. Vaccinated recipients, who were negative for nucleocapsid antibodies, had no history of SARS-CoV-2 infection. A half-volume exchange with IL-2 medium occurred on days 3 and 7. Data came from immunoSEQ multiplex PCR; TCRdb stores just in-frame clones and leaves some out. In the table there are about 20,000 clones, 70% to 80% of which are singletons. Note on this clone: The antigen is unknown.

Study observations and caveats: Of the vaccine-induced clones from healthy vaccinees, merely 1 of 255 recognized common cold coronaviruses as well.

The chain links TRBV29-1 to TRBJ2-3; D unclear. The TCR sequence derives from a human donor who received a COVID-19 vaccine. This material consisted of CD4+ T cells from PBMCs cultured with HCoV-229E spike peptides, taken before COVID-19 vaccination. CDR3 DNA sequence: TGCAGCGTTGCAAACTACACAGATACGCAGTATTTT. Protein sequence: CSVANYTDTQYF.